The rows below give T cell receptor beta chains drawn from one sample of a study of CD4 T cells in relation to SARS-CoV-2 and coronaviruses. Data came from immunoSEQ multiplex PCR; TCRdb stores just in-frame clones and leaves some out. The table lists tens of thousands of clones, roughly 72% of them singletons. No antigen has been identified for these receptors. Sequencing was carried out using CD4+ T cells from PBMCs, cultured in vitro. The receptors were sampled from a human donor in good health. Both conserved end residues are part of each CDR3. D genes are given only for firm matches.

d_call	v_call	cdr3_length	j_call	cdr3_aa	cdr3_nt
TRBD2	TRBV4-2	16	TRBJ2-1	CASSQAAGGPLGEQFF	TGTGCCAGCAGCCAAGCGGCGGGAGGGCCATTAGGGGAGCAGTTCTTC
TRBD1	TRBV10-2	15	TRBJ1-5	CASSQTGRSNQPQHF	TGCGCCAGCAGTCAGACAGGGCGTAGCAATCAGCCCCAGCATTTT
TRBD1	TRBV18	18	TRBJ1-5	CASSPEPRDRFSNQPQHF	TGTGCCAGCTCACCAGAGCCCCGGGACAGATTTAGCAATCAGCCCCAGCATTTT
TRBD2	TRBV4-1	17	TRBJ2-3	CASSRLAGGHGTDTQYF	TGCGCCAGCAGCCGATTAGCGGGGGGGCACGGCACAGATACGCAGTATTTT
TRBD2	TRBV6-1	19	TRBJ2-7	CASSDKGQAGGVGRYEQYF	TGTGCCAGCAGTGATAAAGGACAAGCGGGGGGCGTGGGGCGTTACGAGCAGTACTTC
TRBD1	TRBV7-2	17	TRBJ1-3	CASSLGSTGGSGNTIYF	TGTGCCAGCAGCTTAGGGTCGACAGGGGGCTCTGGAAACACCATATATTTT
.	TRBV7-9	13	TRBJ2-7	CASSSGLLFEQYF	TGTGCCAGCAGCTCGGGACTCCTCTTCGAGCAGTACTTC
.	TRBV29-1	12	TRBJ2-7	CSVELWNYEQYF	TGCAGCGTTGAGCTTTGGAACTACGAGCAGTACTTC
.	TRBV2	10	TRBJ2-5	CASLDLTQYF	TGTGCCAGCCTAGACCTGACCCAGTACTTC
TRBD1	TRBV19	15	TRBJ2-7	CASSARTGDPYEQYF	TGTGCCAGTAGTGCCCGTACAGGGGACCCCTACGAGCAGTACTTC
TRBD2	TRBV9	17	TRBJ2-5	CASSVSGLAGTQETQYF	TGTGCCAGCAGCGTATCGGGACTAGCGGGCACCCAAGAGACCCAGTACTTC